Below are 3 T cell receptor beta chains sequenced from a single sample in a study of cytomegalovirus exposure and HLA in healthy donors (dated by TCRdb to 2016 to 2017). Library prep was done by the immunoSEQ multiplex PCR assay. For the multiplex PCR, a mixture combining 60 forward primers for TCR Vbeta segments and 13 reverse primers for TCR Jbeta segments was used. TCRdb took over this immuneACCESS table, retaining in-frame rearrangements with V and J assigned. Such tables are incomplete; in checked studies, under half of the missing clones stem from an unresolved V gene, and the remainder is unexplained. The sample data list 150,000 to 200,000 clones, and over 75% of these were observed just once. In total, the top ten clones hold approximately 2% of the sample. The specimen was PBMCs. The source is a woman in her 30s in good health and CMV-seronegative.

This clone was recorded only once. This chain uses TRBV5-6 with TRBJ1-3, with D possibly matching TRBD1 (5 bases). Germline V gives CDR1 SGHDT, CDR2 YYEEEE. This CDR3 has 14 residues. The ends were cut back, 1 base at V and 4 bases at J, with 9 bases in the middle. CDR3 nucleotides: TGTGCCAGCAGCTTGAGGGGCTGGGGAAACACCATATATTTT. It yields the protein CASSLRGWGNTIYF.

The J gene is TRBJ1-1, the V gene TRBV5-4; weak D call: TRBD1 (5 bases). V shed 5 bases and J shed 0 bases, with 14 bases lying between them. The CDR3 length is 15 residues. CDR1 is SGHNT, CDR2 YYREEE, per germline (reference sequence). The CDR3, as DNA: TGTGCCAGCAGGGAGACCGACAGAATGAACACTGAAGCTTTCTTT. Residues: CASRETDRMNTEAFF. The full variable domain, with the rest looked up from reference TRBV5-4 and TRBJ1-1, is ETGVTQSPTHLIKTRGQQVTLRCSSQSGHNTVSWYQQALGQGPQFIFQYYREEENGRGNFPPRFSGLQFPNYSSELNVNALELDDSALYLCASRETDRMNTEAFFGQGTRLTVV.

In nucleotides, the CDR3 is TGTGCCTGGAACCCAGGGGCTTATAATTCACCCCTCCACTTT. This codes for CAWNPGAYNSPLHF. V is TRBV30 and J is TRBJ1-6; D possibly corresponds to TRBD1 (6 bases). V gave up 4 bases and J gave up 4 bases, with 11 bases separating them. The CDR3 loop spans 14 amino acids. CDR1 is GTSNPN and CDR2 is SVGIG in the germline V gene (reference sequence).